The present T cell receptor beta chain was sequenced within a study of shared clonotypes between healthy human individuals (dated by TCRdb to about 2020). Broadly, across the study: The cohort included a few men and a couple of women between 18 and 49 years of age. Each donor's leukapheresis produced roughly between roughly 0.85 and 10 billion PBMCs. The study deeply sequenced blood TCR repertoires of several healthy adults to estimate repertoire size and the extent of clonotype sharing between individuals. Different laboratories and diverse techniques were used to prepare libraries and sequence TCR repertoires, to increase sequencing depth and limit assay-specific biases. For each donor, CD4 naive and CD4 memory were each given three plates, CD8 naive was given two plates, and CD8 memory was given one plate. Points the paper makes about the study in general: Sharing across several donors was observed for around 5% of naive CD4, about 3.2% of naive CD8, 2% to 2.5% of memory CD4, and about 0.39% of memory CD8 clonotypes. The genetic and exposure-history diversity represented was limited by the small number of donors. Pairwise subsampling led to the expectation that sequencing depth would affect the degree of clonotype sharing among donors. Even with the large sequencing depth, rarefaction of the sorted-subset datasets indicated that sequencing was incomplete. Sampling was limited to blood, and TCR repertoires in tissue likely differ from TCR repertoires in blood. Higher generation probabilities were observed for clonotypes shared by all four sorted-subset donors than for non-shared clonotypes. Naive subsets generally had larger estimated clonotype richness than memory subsets did.

The CDR1 and CDR2 encoded by the germline V gene are SNHLY and FYNNEI. V was cut back by 3 bases and J by 4 bases, leaving a gap of 12 bases between them. Inclusive of the bounding cysteine and phenylalanine, the CDR3 is 14 residues long. Only the CDR3 DNA stays, 42 bases, in frame from base 1. Healthy HIV-negative adults with no recently reported acute infections or vaccinations were included as donors. Every donor was a Caucasian adult residing in Nashville, Tennessee, USA. CD4+ T cells were enriched by magnetic negative selection; naive cells were then positively selected on CD45RA, and the negative fraction formed the memory subset. Blood was obtained by leukapheresis, after which PBMCs were separated by Ficoll-Histopaque density gradient centrifugation and cryopreserved in liquid nitrogen vapor phase. Analytical flow cytometry was used to check the purity and quantity of each magnetically sorted T cell population. Each sorted fraction had its genomic DNA isolated and then quantified by UV absorbance on a Nanodrop 2000c.

In the case of this clone: What this receptor recognizes is not known. The record has no base qualities; no much larger clone is one base away.

Using the deep immunoSEQ assay, multiplex PCR amplified TCR CDR3 regions from genomic DNA. Genomic DNA extracted from each cell subset was distributed evenly over all wells of several immunoSEQ 96-well plates, and each plate served as one replicate. For sorted subsets, around 0.2 ug of genomic DNA, equivalent to some 30,000 T cell genomes, went into each replicate PCR. The purified libraries were quantified using a Qubit 3.0 fluorometer, sized with a Bioanalyzer 2100, and then quantified again using the KAPA Library Quantification kit. Each immunoSEQ 96-well plate was sequenced on its own single-read 150-cycle Illumina NextSeq 550 flow cell. As for the authors' bioinformatics: The immunoSEQ output contained only junctional sequences without quality scores, so filtering could not match that applied to full-length reads. To assign V/J genes and CDR3, sequences were annotated using PyIR, a Python wrapper for IgBLAST v1.9, with IMGT germline references. Reads were removed for weak V/J assignments (E-value above 1e-6), missing CDR3, stop codons, out-of-frame junctions, or ambiguous translated residues. A V3J clonotype was defined by an identical inferred V gene, J gene, and CDR3 amino acid sequence. To compute the percentage overlap between repertoires, the number of shared unique clonotypes was divided by the size of the smaller repertoire. Richness of each repertoire was evaluated using RTK rarefaction, the Chao1 estimator, and Recon v2.1 estimates of unobserved clonotypes. Generation probabilities were computed with OLGA for all TCRbeta clonotypes obtained by the gDNA method from a handful of donors. The clones in this table, taken by TCRdb from immuneACCESS, are in-frame only. Not every clone is retained; where verified, under half of the shortfall comes from an unresolved V gene, and the cause of the rest is unknown. V and J calls and clone size are as listed in that table; D and trimming were resolved from the DNA. The sample profile shows some 2,100,000 clones; 90% to 96% of them were found once. Together, the top ten hold less than 0.15% of the sample.

The receptor was derived from a man aged 18 to 29 in good health. The sample comprised naive CD4+ T cells sorted from blood. The meaning of the sample's cell subset or site label: CD45RA+ positively selected. Recombination joined TRBV2 with TRBJ1-2; TRBD1 is a weak D gene call, 6 bases matching. The CDR3: CASSEVRTVYGYTF. The DNA sequence is TGTGCCAGCAGTGAGGTTAGGACAGTCTATGGCTACACCTTC.